The 5 T cell receptor beta chains below were found in one sample sequenced in a study of T-cell reconstitution after alpha-beta-depleted transplantation in children. Unique molecular identifiers were used to barcode this TCRbeta library. TCRdb re-analysed the PCR reads in MiXCR, keeping a single row per CDR3 protein. This table holds a few hundred thousand distinct CDR3 sequences, over 25% found once. The sequences come from PBMCs, collected before TCRalphabeta/CD19-depleted stem cell transplant. The receptors stem from a boy under two years old with Wiskott-Aldrich syndrome, due to receive a stem cell transplant.

The chain links TRBV5-8 to TRBJ1-2; 10 nucleotides align to TRBD1. Germline loops: CDR1 SGHTS, CDR2 YDEGEE. The CDR3 sequence is 13 residues long. The J segment lost 7 bases and the V segment lost 3 bases, leaving 3 bases of the junction unmatched. The CDR3 here is CASSWTGGLGYTF. The DNA of the CDR3 is TGTGCCAGCAGCTGGACAGGGGGGCTTGGCTACACCTTC.

CDR3 region: CASRRTGGSYEQYF. The CDR3 DNA is TGCGCCAGCAGAAGGACAGGGGGCTCCTACGAGCAGTACTTC. The chain couples TRBV5-1 to TRBJ2-7, with TRBD1 matching 10 bases. There are 14 residues in the CDR3. Germline V gives CDR1 SGHRS, CDR2 YFSETQ. V shed 5 bases, J shed 0 bases, and the junction held 2 bases outside the gene matches.

The J gene is TRBJ1-2, the V gene TRBV6-5, with 9 bases that match TRBD1. Germline CDR1 MNHEY, CDR2 SVGAGI. After removal of 0 bases from V and 8 bases from J, the junction contained 7 bases not matched to a gene. This CDR3 has 15 amino acids. For the CDR3, the DNA is TGTGCCAGCAGTTACTCAGGGACAGGGCAGAGCGGCTACACCTTC. Its protein product is CASSYSGTGQSGYTF.

The chain recombines TRBV9 with TRBJ2-3, with TRBD2 matching 10 bases. The J segment lost 8 bases and the V segment lost 3 bases, leaving 9 bases of the junction unmatched. From germline, CDR1 is SGDLS and CDR2 YYNGEE. The CDR3 is 15 amino acids. The CDR3 reads CASSDSSGSGVTQYF. The CDR3 DNA is TGTGCCAGCAGCGACTCTAGCGGGAGTGGGGTTACGCAGTATTTT. Looking up the rest from reference TRBV9 and TRBJ2-3 gives the full variable domain: DSGVTQTPKHLITATGQRVTLRCSPRSGDLSVYWYQQSLDQGLQFLIQYYNGEERAKGNILERFSAQQFPDLHSELNLSSLELGDSALYFCASSDSSGSGVTQYFGPGTRLTVL.

This chain links TRBV5-6 with TRBJ2-4, with 13 positions matching TRBD2. The germline gives CDR1 SGHDT, CDR2 YYEEEE. This CDR3 is 17 amino acids long. V was pared by 4 bases and J by 7 bases, with 11 bases of the junction left unmatched. The CDR3 protein is CASSEGLAGSYTNIQYF. In nucleotides, the CDR3 is TGTGCCAGCAGCGAGGGACTAGCGGGATCCTACACGAACATTCAGTACTTC.